The clone carrying this TCR beta chain was counted a single time. The sample comes from a study of blood T cell repertoires in COVID-19. As for the study in general: PBMCs, B-cell-depleted T cells, or T cells provided the cDNA or gDNA that made up the material.

Clones were read by immunoSEQ multiplex PCR, and TCRdb kept only the in-frame ones, dropping some. The table includes approximately 190,000 clones, 84% detected once. The CDR3 contains 12 residues. Trimming removed 3 bases at V and 4 bases at J, with 7 bases between. Per the germline V gene, CDR1 is MGHDK and CDR2 is SYGVNS. The TCR comes from a man aged 30-40 years with active or convalescent COVID-19. The J gene is TRBJ2-7, the V gene TRBV25-1; D possibly corresponds to TRBD1 (5 bases). The sequencing input was peripheral blood. The CDR3 DNA sequence: TGTGCCAGCAGTGATTCAGGGTACGAGCAGTACTTC. It yields the protein CASSDSGYEQYF.